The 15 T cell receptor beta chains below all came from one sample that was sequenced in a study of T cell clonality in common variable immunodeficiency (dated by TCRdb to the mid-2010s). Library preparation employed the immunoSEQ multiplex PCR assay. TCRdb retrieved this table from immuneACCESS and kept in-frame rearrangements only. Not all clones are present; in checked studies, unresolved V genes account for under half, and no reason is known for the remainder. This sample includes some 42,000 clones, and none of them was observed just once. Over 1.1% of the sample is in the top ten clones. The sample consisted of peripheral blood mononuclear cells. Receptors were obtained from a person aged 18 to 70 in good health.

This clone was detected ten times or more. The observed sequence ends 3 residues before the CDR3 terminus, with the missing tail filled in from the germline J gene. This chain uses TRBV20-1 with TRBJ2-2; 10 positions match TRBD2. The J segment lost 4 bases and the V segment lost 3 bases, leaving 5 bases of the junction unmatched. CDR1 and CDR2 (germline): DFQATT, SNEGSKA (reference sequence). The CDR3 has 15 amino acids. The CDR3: CSASQSGRVTGELFF. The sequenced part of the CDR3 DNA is TGCAGTGCTAGTCAGAGCGGGAGGGTCACCGGGGAG.

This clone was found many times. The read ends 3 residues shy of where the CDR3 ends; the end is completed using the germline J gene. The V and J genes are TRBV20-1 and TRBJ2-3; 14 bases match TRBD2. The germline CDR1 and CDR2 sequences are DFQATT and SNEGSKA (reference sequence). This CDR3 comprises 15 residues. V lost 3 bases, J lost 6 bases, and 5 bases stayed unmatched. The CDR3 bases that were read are TGCAGTGCTAGGGGACTAGCGGGAGTATGGGATACG. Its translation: CSARGLAGVWDT. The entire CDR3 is CSARGLAGVWDTQYF.

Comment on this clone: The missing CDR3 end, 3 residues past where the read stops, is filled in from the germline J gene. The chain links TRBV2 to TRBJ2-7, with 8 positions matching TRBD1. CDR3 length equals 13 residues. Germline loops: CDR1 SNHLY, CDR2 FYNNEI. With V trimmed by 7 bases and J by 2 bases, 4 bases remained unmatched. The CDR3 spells CASIRDRPYEQYF. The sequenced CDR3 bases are TGTGCCAGCATTAGGGACAGGCCCTACGAG.

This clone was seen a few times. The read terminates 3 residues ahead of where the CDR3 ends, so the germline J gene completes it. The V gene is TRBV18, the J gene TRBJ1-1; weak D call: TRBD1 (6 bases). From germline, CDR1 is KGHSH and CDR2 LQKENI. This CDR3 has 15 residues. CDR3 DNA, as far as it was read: TGTGCCAGCTCAAGTTCCGGGGGGGGCCAAGAGACA. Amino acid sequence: CASSSSGGGQET. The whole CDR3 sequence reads CASSSSGGGQETAFF.

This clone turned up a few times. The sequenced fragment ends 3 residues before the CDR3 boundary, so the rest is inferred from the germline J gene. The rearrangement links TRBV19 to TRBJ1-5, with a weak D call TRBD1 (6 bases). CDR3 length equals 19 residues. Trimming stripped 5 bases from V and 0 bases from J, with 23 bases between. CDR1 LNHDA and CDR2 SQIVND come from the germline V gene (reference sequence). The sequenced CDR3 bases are TGTGCCAGTAGTCGCGAACTAGGACAGCGTTTATATAGCAATCAGCCC. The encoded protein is CASSRELGQRLYSNQP. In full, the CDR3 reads CASSRELGQRLYSNQPQHF.

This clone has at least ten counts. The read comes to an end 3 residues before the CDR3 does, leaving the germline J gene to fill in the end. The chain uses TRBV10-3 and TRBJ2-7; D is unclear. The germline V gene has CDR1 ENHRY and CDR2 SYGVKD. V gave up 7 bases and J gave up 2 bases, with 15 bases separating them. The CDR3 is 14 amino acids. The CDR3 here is CAIIPRDWTYEQYF. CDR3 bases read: TGTGCCATCATCCCCCGAGACTGGACCTACGAG.

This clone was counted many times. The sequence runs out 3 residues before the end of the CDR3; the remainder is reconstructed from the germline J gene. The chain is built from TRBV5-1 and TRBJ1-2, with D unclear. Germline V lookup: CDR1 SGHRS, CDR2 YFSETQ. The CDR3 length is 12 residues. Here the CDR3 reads CASSPSRLGYTF. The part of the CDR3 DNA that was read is TGCGCCAGCAGCCCCTCGAGGTTAGGC.

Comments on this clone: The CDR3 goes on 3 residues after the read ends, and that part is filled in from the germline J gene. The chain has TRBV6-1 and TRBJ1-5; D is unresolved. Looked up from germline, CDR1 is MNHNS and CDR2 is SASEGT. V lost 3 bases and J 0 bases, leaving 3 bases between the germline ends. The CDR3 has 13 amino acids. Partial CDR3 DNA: TGTGCCAGCAGTGATAATAGCAATCAGCCC. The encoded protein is CASSDNSNQP. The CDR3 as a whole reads CASSDNSNQPQHF.

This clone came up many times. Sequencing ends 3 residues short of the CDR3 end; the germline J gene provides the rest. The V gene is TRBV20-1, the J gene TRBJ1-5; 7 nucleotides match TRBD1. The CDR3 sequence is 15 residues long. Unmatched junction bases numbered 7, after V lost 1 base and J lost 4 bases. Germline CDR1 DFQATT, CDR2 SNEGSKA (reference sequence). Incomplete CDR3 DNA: TGCAGTGCTAGAGGGGGGGACAGAAAAAATCAGCCC. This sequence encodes CSARGGDRKNQP. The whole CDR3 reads CSARGGDRKNQPQHF.

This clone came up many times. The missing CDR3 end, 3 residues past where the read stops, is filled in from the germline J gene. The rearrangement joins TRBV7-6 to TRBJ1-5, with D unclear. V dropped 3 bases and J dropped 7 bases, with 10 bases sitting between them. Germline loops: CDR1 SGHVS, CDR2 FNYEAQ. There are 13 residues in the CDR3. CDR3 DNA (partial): TGTGCCAGCAGCTTGAGGGTCGAGCAGCCC. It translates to CASSLRVEQP. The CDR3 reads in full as CASSLRVEQPQHF.

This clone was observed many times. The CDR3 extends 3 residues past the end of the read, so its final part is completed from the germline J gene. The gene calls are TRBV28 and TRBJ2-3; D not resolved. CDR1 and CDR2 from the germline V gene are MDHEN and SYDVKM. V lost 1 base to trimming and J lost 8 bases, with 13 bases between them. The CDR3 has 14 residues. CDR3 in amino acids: CASSLSAALGTQYF. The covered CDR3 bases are TGTGCCAGCAGTTTATCTGCGGCTCTTGGTACG.

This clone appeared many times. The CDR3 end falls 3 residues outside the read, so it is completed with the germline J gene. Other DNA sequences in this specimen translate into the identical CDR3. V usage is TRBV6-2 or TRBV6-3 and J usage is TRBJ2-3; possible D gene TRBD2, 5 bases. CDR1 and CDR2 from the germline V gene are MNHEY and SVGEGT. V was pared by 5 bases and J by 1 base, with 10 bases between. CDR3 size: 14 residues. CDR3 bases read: TGTGCCAGCAGTCTAGCCATCCGCACAGATACG. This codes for CASSLAIRTDT. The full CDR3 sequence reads CASSLAIRTDTQYF.

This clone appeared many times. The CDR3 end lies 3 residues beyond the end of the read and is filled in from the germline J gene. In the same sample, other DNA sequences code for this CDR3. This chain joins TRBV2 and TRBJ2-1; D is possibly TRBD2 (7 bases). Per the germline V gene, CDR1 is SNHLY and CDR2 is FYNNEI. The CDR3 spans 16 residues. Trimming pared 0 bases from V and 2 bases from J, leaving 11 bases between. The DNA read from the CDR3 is TGTGCCAGCAGTGAAGCGCGGGGGACACCCTACAATGAG. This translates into CASSEARGTPYNE. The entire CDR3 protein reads CASSEARGTPYNEQFF.

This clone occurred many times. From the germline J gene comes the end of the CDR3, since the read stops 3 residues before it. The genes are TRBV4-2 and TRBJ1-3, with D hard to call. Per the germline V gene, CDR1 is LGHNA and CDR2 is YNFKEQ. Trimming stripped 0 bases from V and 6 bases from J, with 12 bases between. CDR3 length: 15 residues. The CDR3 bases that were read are TGTGCCAGCAGCCAAGAAAGTGAGAGGGTAAACACC. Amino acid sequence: CASSQESERVNT. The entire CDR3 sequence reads CASSQESERVNTIYF.

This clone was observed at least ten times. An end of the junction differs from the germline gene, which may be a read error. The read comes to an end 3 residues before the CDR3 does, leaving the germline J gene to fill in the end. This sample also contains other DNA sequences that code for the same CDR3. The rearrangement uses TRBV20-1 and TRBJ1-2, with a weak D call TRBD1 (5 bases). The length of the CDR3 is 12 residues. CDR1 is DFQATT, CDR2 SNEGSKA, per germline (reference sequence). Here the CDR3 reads CSAREGASGYTF. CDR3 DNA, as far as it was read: TGCAGTGCGAGAGAAGGGGCGAGTGGC.